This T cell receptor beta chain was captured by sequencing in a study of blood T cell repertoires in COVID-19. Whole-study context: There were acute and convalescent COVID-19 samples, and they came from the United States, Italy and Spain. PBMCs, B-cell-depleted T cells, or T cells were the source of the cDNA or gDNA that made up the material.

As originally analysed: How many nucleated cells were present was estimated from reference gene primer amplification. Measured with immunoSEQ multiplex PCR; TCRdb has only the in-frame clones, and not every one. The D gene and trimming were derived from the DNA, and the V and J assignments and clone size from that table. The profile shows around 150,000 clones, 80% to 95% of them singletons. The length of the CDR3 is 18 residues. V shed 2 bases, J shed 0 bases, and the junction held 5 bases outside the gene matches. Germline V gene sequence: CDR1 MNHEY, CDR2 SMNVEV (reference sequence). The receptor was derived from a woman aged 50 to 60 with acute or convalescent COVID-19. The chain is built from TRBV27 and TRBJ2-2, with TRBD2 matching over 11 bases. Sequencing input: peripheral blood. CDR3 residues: CASSLLAGGFANTGELFF. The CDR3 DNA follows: TGTGCCAGCAGTTTACTAGCGGGAGGTTTTGCGAACACCGGGGAGCTGTTTTTT.